This entry lists 24 T cell receptor beta chains sequenced from one sample in a study of cytomegalovirus exposure and HLA in healthy donors. PCR amplification relied on 60 Vbeta primers (plus 13 Jbeta primers). Profiling relied on immunoSEQ multiplex PCR, and the TCRdb table lists in-frame clones only, not all of them. The sample has 160,000 or so clones, less than 80% seen once. Input material: PBMCs. The origin of the receptors is a man aged 35-49 years in good health and CMV-seronegative.

This chain connects TRBV10-3 to TRBJ2-5, with 9 bases aligning to TRBD1. The DNA matches TRBJ2-7 better at its end, which makes the J call doubtful. The CDR3 extends over 13 amino acids. Germline V gene data show CDR1 as ENHRY and CDR2 as SYGVKD. Here the CDR3 DNA reads TGTGCCAGCGCGGACAGGGGATCCTACGAGCAGTACTTC. Its protein product is CASADRGSYEQYF.

Written as DNA, the CDR3 is TGTGCCAGCAGTGAATTGGGAGTTGATACGCAGTATTTT. The encoded protein is CASSELGVDTQYF. The gene calls are TRBV6-1 and TRBJ2-3, with D possibly matching TRBD2 (5 bases). The germline V gene encodes CDR1 MNHNS and CDR2 SASEGT. V lost 2 bases and J 6 bases, leaving 9 bases between the germline ends. This CDR3 comprises 13 residues.

Here the CDR3 DNA reads TGTGCCAGCAGTCTAGACTATGGCTACACCTTC. This gives the protein CASSLDYGYTF. The chain joins TRBV28 to TRBJ1-2, with D uncertain. V lost 5 bases, J lost 3 bases, and 4 bases lay in between. The CDR3 covers 11 residues. Germline-derived CDR1 and CDR2 are MDHEN and SYDVKM.

The rearrangement joins TRBV4-3 to TRBJ2-1, with 13 bases matching TRBD2. V was clipped by 4 bases and J by 9 bases; unmatched bases: 6. Germline CDR1 and CDR2: LGHNA and YSLEER. CDR3 size: 15 residues. The CDR3 sequence: CASSRRLAGGTEQFF. CDR3 nucleotide sequence: TGCGCCAGCAGCCGACGACTAGCGGGAGGCACTGAGCAGTTCTTC.

Details on this clone: One junction end does not reproduce the germline sequence, and a read error may be involved. CDR3 loop: CASSGPGQGANSQYF. CDR3 coding DNA: TGTGCCAGCAGCGGCCCGGGACAGGGGGCAAACAGTCAGTACTTC. V and J are TRBV5-6 and TRBJ2-4, with 12 nucleotides matching TRBD1. Germline CDR1 is SGHDT and CDR2 is YYEEEE. The CDR3 spans 15 residues. Variable domain in full (rest from reference TRBV5-6 and TRBJ2-4): DAGVTQSPTHLIKTRGQQVTLRCSPKSGHDTVSWYQQALGQGPQFIFQYYEEEERQRGNFPDRFSGHQFPNYSSELNVNALLLGDSALYLCASSGPGQGANSQYFGAGTRLSVL.

This clone is a singleton in its sample. The chain links TRBV5-4 to TRBJ2-7; D is unclear. The CDR3 has 15 amino acids. Germline V gives CDR1 SGHNT, CDR2 YYREEE (reference sequence). Trimming pared 0 bases from V and 5 bases from J, leaving 15 bases between. CDR3 in amino acids: CASSLGISASDEQYF. The DNA for the CDR3 is TGTGCCAGCAGCTTGGGGATATCTGCTAGTGACGAGCAGTACTTC.

V and J are TRBV18 and TRBJ2-7; the match to TRBD2 covers 12 bases. The V and J ends lost 3 bases and 5 bases, in that order; junction bases with no gene match: 5. There are 15 residues in the CDR3. Germline V gene sequence: CDR1 KGHSH, CDR2 LQKENI. CDR3 in DNA: TGTGCCAGCTCACCCTGGACTAGCGGGGACGACGAGCAGTACTTC. Translating gives CASSPWTSGDDEQYF. Supplemented by reference TRBV18 and TRBJ2-7, the full variable domain reads NAGVMQNPRHLVRRRGQEARLRCSPMKGHSHVYWYRQLPEEGLKFMVYLQKENIIDESGMPKERFSAEFPKEGPSILRIQQVVRGDSAAYFCASSPWTSGDDEQYFGPGTRLTVT.

The rearrangement uses TRBV11-2 and TRBJ2-5, with TRBD2 matching over 9 bases. Germline trimming cut 0 bases from V and 2 bases from J; bases unmatched to any gene: 7. CDR3 length: 17 amino acids. CDR1 and CDR2 from the germline V gene are SGHAT and FQNNGV. The CDR3 reads CASSLDLSGRAQETQYF. The CDR3 DNA follows: TGTGCCAGCAGCTTAGATCTTAGCGGGAGAGCGCAAGAGACCCAGTACTTC.

The chain joins TRBV10-3 to TRBJ1-1; 7 nucleotides line up with TRBD1. The CDR3 is 19 residues long. Germline CDR1 is ENHRY and CDR2 is SYGVKD. V dropped 6 bases and J dropped 5; count of bases not matched to a gene: 24. CDR3 region: CAISPRTSTTRGKGTEAFF. CDR3 coding DNA: TGTGCCATCAGCCCCAGGACCTCAACGACCAGGGGGAAGGGGACTGAAGCTTTCTTT.

The chain uses TRBV29-1 and TRBJ2-7; D ambiguous. CDR1 and CDR2 from the germline V gene are SQVTM and ANQGSEA. The V end lost 4 bases, the J end lost 5 bases, and 12 bases lay between the germline ends. The CDR3 is 12 amino acids. The CDR3 DNA is TGCAGCGTTGCCTATGCCACGAACGAGCAGTACTTC. Translating gives CSVAYATNEQYF.

The rearrangement uses TRBV2 and TRBJ2-5; D not resolved. The CDR3 length is 11 residues. In germline, CDR1 is SNHLY, CDR2 FYNNEI. V lost 4 bases to trimming and J lost 3 bases, with 3 bases between them. The CDR3, as DNA: TGTGCCAGCAGTGGAGAAGAGACCCAGTACTTC. Amino acids: CASSGEETQYF.

This chain joins TRBV18 and TRBJ2-3; 7 nucleotides match TRBD1. The CDR3 has 15 residues. V lost 3 bases, J lost 1 base, and 4 bases stayed unmatched. Germline V gene lookup returns CDR1 KGHSH and CDR2 LQKENI. The CDR3 here is CASSPRTGGTDTQYF. The CDR3, as DNA: TGTGCCAGCTCACCTAGAACAGGGGGCACAGATACGCAGTATTTT.

Notes on this clone: The junction departs from the called germline gene at one end, perhaps through a read error. The rearrangement uses TRBV7-9 and TRBJ1-2; D unresolved. The CDR3 length is 14 residues. From germline, CDR1 is SEHNR and CDR2 FQNEAQ (reference sequence). This CDR3 reads CSSSSLEGVSGYTF. CDR3 coding DNA: TGTTCCAGCAGCTCCCTCGAGGGAGTAAGTGGCTACACCTTC.

The gene calls are TRBV7-2 and TRBJ2-7; TRBD1 might be the D (6 bases). This CDR3 is 14 amino acids long. Germline lookup yields CDR1 SGHTA and CDR2 FQGNSA. The V end was cut by 4 bases, the J end by 4 bases, with 14 bases between. DNA for the CDR3: TGTGCCAGCAGCTACTCCGGGACATTATACGAGCAGTACTTC. Its translation is CASSYSGTLYEQYF.

This clone was detected once. The chain has TRBV4-2 and TRBJ2-6, with D perhaps TRBD1 (6 bases). The ends were cut back, 4 bases at V and 0 bases at J, with 16 bases in the middle. The CDR3 covers 18 residues. Germline V gives CDR1 LGHNA, CDR2 YNFKEQ. This CDR3 reads CASSPGVGADSGANVLTF. CDR3 coding DNA: TGTGCCAGCAGCCCCGGCGTGGGGGCGGACTCTGGGGCCAACGTCCTGACTTTC.

V gene TRBV7-2 combines with J gene TRBJ2-1; 13 nucleotides match TRBD2. The V segment lost 1 base and the J segment 10 bases; nucleotides outside the gene matches: 7. The germline V gene has CDR1 SGHTA and CDR2 FQGNSA. This CDR3 contains 16 residues. CDR3 protein: CASSLDHPTSGGEQFF. The CDR3, as DNA: TGTGCCAGCAGCTTAGACCACCCGACTAGCGGGGGGGAGCAGTTCTTC.

The rearrangement links TRBV27 to TRBJ2-1, with TRBD2 identical over 8 bases. After removal of 5 bases from V and 9 bases from J, the junction contained 3 bases not matched to a gene. From germline, CDR1 is MNHEY and CDR2 SMNVEV (reference sequence). The CDR3 has 12 residues. In nucleotides, the CDR3 is TGTGCCAGCAGTCCCAGCGGGAGTGAGCAGTTCTTC. Its translation: CASSPSGSEQFF.

There are a few counts of this clone. The sample has other DNA sequences that encode this CDR3 too. This chain connects TRBV5-4 to TRBJ1-5; D perhaps matches TRBD1 (5 bases). The CDR3 extends over 15 amino acids. Germline V gives CDR1 SGHNT, CDR2 YYREEE (reference sequence). The V end lost 0 bases, the J end lost 7 bases, and 14 bases lay between the germline ends. The CDR3 region has the DNA TGTGCCAGCAGCTTGGGCCCAGGGTCAGAGCAGCCCCAGCATTTT. Amino acids: CASSLGPGSEQPQHF.

The V gene is TRBV5-8, the J gene TRBJ1-1; tentative D call: TRBD1 (6 bases). Germline V lookup: CDR1 SGHTS, CDR2 YDEGEE. CDR3 length: 13 amino acids. Trimming shortened V by 1 base and J by 3 bases, and 7 bases separated the two germline ends. Here the CDR3 reads CASSLNRDTEAFF. The CDR3 nucleotides read TGTGCCAGCAGCTTGAACAGGGACACTGAAGCTTTCTTT.

The chain joins TRBV7-9 to TRBJ2-5; tentative D call: TRBD1 (7 bases). Germline V gene data show CDR1 as SEHNR and CDR2 as FQNEAQ (reference sequence). This CDR3 has 16 amino acids. Trimming shortened V by 6 bases and J by 3 bases, and 20 bases separated the two germline ends. CDR3 sequence: CASRPGQEGVEETQYF. The CDR3 DNA sequence: TGTGCCAGCAGACCAGGACAGGAGGGGGTCGAAGAGACCCAGTACTTC.

The rearrangement links TRBV28 to TRBJ1-2; possible D gene TRBD1, 5 bases. CDR3 length: 14 residues. Trimming pared 6 bases from V and 1 base from J, leaving 12 bases between. Germline lookup yields CDR1 MDHEN and CDR2 SYDVKM. CDR3 in DNA: TGTGCCAGCAGGAGGCCAGGGTATAACTATGGCTACACCTTC. It yields the protein CASRRPGYNYGYTF.

This chain connects TRBV19 to TRBJ2-1; a possible D gene is TRBD2 (5 bases). This CDR3 is built from 12 residues. The V end lost 10 bases, the J end lost 9 bases, and 16 bases lay between the germline ends. Germline V gene lookup returns CDR1 LNHDA and CDR2 SQIVND (reference sequence). As DNA, the CDR3 is TGTGCCACCGGTGCGGGTCCCGGTGAGCAGTTCTTC. Its protein product is CATGAGPGEQFF.

This sequence joins TRBV7-8 and TRBJ2-4; 9 bases are shared with TRBD1. CDR1 SGHVS and CDR2 FQNEAQ come from the germline V gene. The trim removed 1 base at V and 12 bases at J, leaving 7 bases unmatched. This CDR3 region has 14 residues. The CDR3 sequence is CASSLVGTGSNQYF. The CDR3 DNA reads TGTGCCAGCAGCTTAGTAGGGACAGGGTCTAATCAGTACTTC.

The chain has TRBV11-3 and TRBJ2-1, with a weak D call TRBD2 (5 bases). Germline CDR1 is SGHNT and CDR2 is YENEEA. The ends were cut back, 5 bases at V and 6 bases at J, with 5 bases in the middle. CDR3 size: 11 residues. The CDR3 loop is CASSEGNEQFF. CDR3 sequence (DNA): TGTGCCAGCAGCGAGGGCAATGAGCAGTTCTTC.